Shown below are 24 T cell receptor beta chains from a single sample sequenced in a study of T cells in Graves' hyperthyroidism and ophthalmopathy. Amplified regions were TCR beta CDR3 sequences from RNA transcripts. HTBI primers drove first-round RT-PCR of the TCR CDR3. One entry per CDR3 protein, called by TCRdb with MiXCR from the multiplex PCR reads. This sample has over 200,000 distinct CDR3 sequences; 13% to 15% occur once, and the top ten carry 13%. Sequenced sample: blood. The source is a woman in her thirties or forties with Graves' hyperthyroidism that later progressed to Graves' ophthalmopathy.

This clonotype was counted ten times or more. This chain uses TRBV7-4 with TRBJ2-7, with 7 bases identical to TRBD1. CDR1 and CDR2 (germline): SGHVT, SQSDAQ. This CDR3 contains 15 residues. V was pared by 0 bases and J by 4 bases, with 6 bases of the junction left unmatched. The CDR3 region is CASSLAVTGLYEQYF. CDR3 DNA sequence: TGTGCCAGCAGCTTAGCGGTGACAGGGTTGTACGAGCAGTACTTC.

CDR3 in amino acids: CATGRPNTDTQYF. The CDR3 DNA reads as TGTGCCACTGGACGGCCCAACACAGATACGCAGTATTTT. V and J are TRBV27 and TRBJ2-3, with D uncertain. Trimming cost V 10 bases and J 2 bases, with 13 bases left between them. The CDR3 extends over 13 amino acids. CDR1 is MNHEY and CDR2 is SMNVEV in the germline V gene (reference sequence).

This clonotype was detected ten times or more. V is TRBV18 and J is TRBJ2-7; D gene unclear. CDR3 length equals 14 residues. CDR1 KGHSH and CDR2 LQKENI come from the germline V gene. V lost 4 bases, J lost 1 base, and 11 bases lay in between. CDR3 loop: CASSLDVASYEQYF. CDR3 bases: TGTGCCAGCTCACTTGATGTGGCTTCCTACGAGCAGTACTTC.

This clonotype has at least ten counts. The rearrangement joins TRBV6-1 to TRBJ1-6, with a possible D match to TRBD1 (5 bases). CDR1 and CDR2 (germline): MNHNS, SASEGT. The CDR3 length is 15 residues. Trimming cost V 3 bases and J 4 bases, with 10 bases left between them. This chain's CDR3 is CASSDQGTYNSPLHF. Written as DNA, the CDR3 is TGTGCCAGCAGTGACCAGGGAACTTATAATTCACCCCTCCACTTT.

This clonotype was seen at least ten times. V gene TRBV27 combines with J gene TRBJ2-3, with 8 bases fitting TRBD2. The CDR3 is 15 amino acids. Germline V lookup: CDR1 MNHEY, CDR2 SMNVEV (reference sequence). The V segment lost 5 bases and the J segment 1 base; nucleotides outside the gene matches: 5. The DNA of the CDR3 is TGTGCCAGCAGTCCTCCGACTAGCGGCACAGATACGCAGTATTTT. It specifies CASSPPTSGTDTQYF.

The chain has TRBV14 and TRBJ1-1; D is uncertain. V lost 5 bases, J lost 5 bases, and 12 bases lay in between. Germline V CDR1 and CDR2: SGHDN, FVKESK. CDR3 length equals 13 residues. The CDR3 spells CASSVEGGTEAFF. The CDR3 DNA sequence: TGTGCCAGCAGCGTCGAGGGTGGAACTGAAGCTTTCTTT.

The V and J genes are TRBV18 and TRBJ2-6; TRBD1 agrees at 9 bases. V dropped 4 bases and J dropped 2; count of bases not matched to a gene: 9. Germline CDR1 KGHSH, CDR2 LQKENI. The CDR3 extends over 18 amino acids. The CDR3 here is CASSQDRTGVTGANVLTF. The CDR3 DNA follows: TGTGCCAGCTCACAAGATAGGACAGGGGTTACTGGGGCCAACGTCCTGACTTTC.

The rearrangement links TRBV9 to TRBJ2-5; maybe TRBD1 (6 bases). CDR1 is SGDLS and CDR2 is YYNGEE in the germline V gene. V was clipped by 1 base and J by 5 bases, with 15 bases between them. The CDR3 length is 15 residues. CDR3 nucleotides: TGTGCCAGCAGCGTACTGGACAGTCTAATGGAGACCCAGTACTTC. As protein: CASSVLDSLMETQYF.

This clonotype was seen repeatedly, ten times or more. The genes are TRBV27 and TRBJ2-3; D not certain. The CDR3 sequence is 11 residues long. Looked up from germline, CDR1 is MNHEY and CDR2 is SMNVEV (reference sequence). Between the trimmed V and J ends, which lost 4 bases and 6 bases, there was a span of 5 bases. CDR3 in amino acids: CASSSVDTQYF. Written as DNA, the CDR3 is TGTGCCAGCAGTTCGGTCGATACGCAGTATTTT.

The rearrangement uses TRBV5-1 and TRBJ2-2; D may correspond to TRBD1 or TRBD2 (5 bases each). The germline V gene has CDR1 SGHRS and CDR2 YFSETQ. V was shortened by 4 bases and J by 7 bases, with 20 bases between the two germline ends. The CDR3 length is 16 residues. CDR3 amino acids: CASSHFTGRTFGELFF. CDR3 bases: TGCGCCAGCAGCCATTTCACGGGACGGACCTTCGGGGAGCTGTTTTTT.

In its sample, this clonotype was seen many times. The rearrangement links TRBV5-5 to TRBJ1-2, with D possibly being TRBD1 (6 bases). V lost 0 bases and J 4 bases, leaving 13 bases between the germline ends. Germline V gene sequence: CDR1 SGHKS, CDR2 YYEKEE (reference sequence). The CDR3 is 15 residues long. In DNA form, the CDR3 reads TGTGCCAGCAGCTTGGCCGGCAGGGGAGCCTATGGCTACACCTTC. Amino acid sequence: CASSLAGRGAYGYTF.

This clonotype was recorded at least ten times. The chain uses TRBV6-1 and TRBJ2-7, with D possibly being TRBD1 or TRBD2 (5 bases each). From germline, CDR1 is MNHNS and CDR2 SASEGT. The CDR3 loop spans 15 amino acids. V was cut by 7 bases and J by 5 bases, with 21 bases left in between. CDR3 region: CASIGASRLRHEQYF. The CDR3 DNA is TGTGCCAGCATCGGGGCCTCCCGACTCCGTCACGAGCAGTACTTC.

CDR3 sequence: CASSLVGSAHNEQFF. The CDR3 DNA reads as TGTGCCAGCAGCTTAGTTGGCAGCGCCCACAATGAGCAGTTCTTC. This chain uses TRBV11-2 with TRBJ2-1; D is undetermined. With 1 base removed from V and 5 bases from J, the gap between germline ends came to 12 bases. The CDR3 covers 15 residues. The germline V gene encodes CDR1 SGHAT and CDR2 FQNNGV.

V is TRBV20-1 and J is TRBJ2-5; possible D gene TRBD2, 5 bases. Germline V gene data show CDR1 as DFQATT and CDR2 as SNEGSKA (reference sequence). CDR3 length: 11 amino acids. Trimming shortened V by 2 bases and J by 5 bases, and 6 bases separated the two germline ends. CDR3 amino acids: CSARWRETQYF. The CDR3, as DNA: TGCAGTGCTAGATGGAGGGAGACCCAGTACTTC.

This clonotype was recorded many times. The gene calls are TRBV9 and TRBJ2-7, with D perhaps matching TRBD2 (6 bases). Germline values: CDR1 SGDLS, CDR2 YYNGEE. V dropped 5 bases and J dropped 1 base, with 16 bases sitting between them. The CDR3 has 15 amino acids. CDR3 region: CASSPHGSQSYEQYF. The CDR3, as DNA: TGTGCCAGCAGTCCACACGGGAGTCAATCCTACGAGCAGTACTTC.

This clonotype was seen many times. The chain carries TRBV28 and TRBJ2-7, with D possibly being TRBD2 (6 bases). Germline CDR1 is MDHEN and CDR2 is SYDVKM. The V end lost 4 bases, the J end lost 3 bases, and 16 bases lay between the germline ends. The CDR3 consists of 15 residues. The CDR3 sequence is CASSSGGRKNYEQYF. CDR3 DNA sequence: TGTGCCAGCAGTTCAGGAGGGCGGAAGAACTACGAGCAGTACTTC.

This clonotype was detected many times. The gene calls are TRBV4-1 and TRBJ1-2; D call uncertain. Trimming removed 0 bases at V and 2 bases at J, with 10 bases between. Per germline, CDR1 MGHRA and CDR2 YSYEKL. The CDR3 extends over 15 amino acids. The CDR3 DNA follows: TGCGCCAGCAGCCAAGATGGGCAGGAGAACTATGGCTACACCTTC. Translated, it gives CASSQDGQENYGYTF.

This clonotype has at least ten counts. The chain carries TRBV5-1 and TRBJ2-1; 8 bases are a match to TRBD2. Germline V gene lookup returns CDR1 SGHRS and CDR2 YFSETQ. V was clipped by 6 bases and J by 2 bases; unmatched bases: 7. The CDR3 has 15 amino acids. As DNA, the CDR3 is TGCGCCAGCAACATTAGCGGGAACACCTACAATGAGCAGTTCTTC. Protein product: CASNISGNTYNEQFF.

This clonotype was observed many times. The V gene is TRBV19, the J gene TRBJ2-1, with 14 bases that match TRBD2. The junction had 7 bases not matched to a gene; V was cut back by 6 bases and J by 12 bases. The CDR3 is 14 residues long. Per the germline V gene, CDR1 is LNHDA and CDR2 is SQIVND (reference sequence). CDR3 region: CASSLGTSGSWQFF. The CDR3 DNA is TGTGCCAGTAGCCTCGGGACTAGCGGGAGCTGGCAGTTCTTC.

At least ten counts were recorded for this clonotype. The rearrangement links TRBV27 to TRBJ2-5, with D possibly TRBD2 on 6 matching bases. This CDR3 comprises 15 residues. V lost 5 bases, J lost 10 bases, and 23 bases lay in between. CDR1 and CDR2 from the germline V gene are MNHEY and SMNVEV (reference sequence). The CDR3 reads CASSPRDSKIGDQYF. The CDR3 DNA follows: TGTGCCAGCAGTCCTCGGGACTCCAAGATTGGAGACCAGTACTTC.

This clonotype has at least ten counts. The rearrangement uses TRBV29-1 and TRBJ2-5; D ambiguous. The CDR3 covers 13 residues. Trimming stripped 1 base from V and 0 bases from J, with 6 bases between. Germline CDR1 reads SQVTM; CDR2 reads ANQGSEA. The CDR3 region is CSVEAENQETQYF. In nucleotides, the CDR3 is TGCAGCGTTGAAGCGGAAAACCAAGAGACCCAGTACTTC.

This clonotype was observed many times. V is TRBV13 and J is TRBJ2-3; possible D gene TRBD1, 6 bases. The CDR3 length is 14 residues. V lost 4 bases and J lost 0, with 8 bases in between. Germline-derived CDR1 and CDR2 are PRHDT and FYEKMQ (reference sequence). The CDR3 region is CASSSGESTDTQYF. Written as DNA, the CDR3 is TGTGCCAGCAGCTCAGGGGAGAGCACAGATACGCAGTATTTT. The variable domain in full, completed from reference TRBV13 and TRBJ2-3, reads AAGVIQSPRHLIKEKRETATLKCYPIPRHDTVYWYQQGPGQDPQFLISFYEKMQSDKGSIPDRFSAQQFSDYHSELNMSSLELGDSALYFCASSSGESTDTQYFGPGTRLTVL.

This clonotype was found many times. This chain joins TRBV5-6 and TRBJ2-5; D is uncertain. Deletions cut 2 bases from V and 2 bases from J, with 1 base between. The CDR3 totals 11 residues. Germline CDR1 is SGHDT and CDR2 is YYEEEE. The CDR3 loop is CASSFQETQYF. CDR3 bases: TGTGCCAGCAGCTTTCAAGAGACCCAGTACTTC.

This clonotype was found many times. V usage is TRBV13 and J usage is TRBJ1-5; possibly TRBD1 for D (5 bases). The CDR3 is 15 amino acids. Deletions cut 5 bases from V and 1 base from J, with 12 bases between. Germline-derived CDR1 and CDR2 are PRHDT and FYEKMQ (reference sequence). The chain's CDR3 is CASSRGRGSNQPQHF. CDR3 coding DNA: TGTGCCAGCAGCCGGGGCCGGGGCAGCAATCAGCCCCAGCATTTT.